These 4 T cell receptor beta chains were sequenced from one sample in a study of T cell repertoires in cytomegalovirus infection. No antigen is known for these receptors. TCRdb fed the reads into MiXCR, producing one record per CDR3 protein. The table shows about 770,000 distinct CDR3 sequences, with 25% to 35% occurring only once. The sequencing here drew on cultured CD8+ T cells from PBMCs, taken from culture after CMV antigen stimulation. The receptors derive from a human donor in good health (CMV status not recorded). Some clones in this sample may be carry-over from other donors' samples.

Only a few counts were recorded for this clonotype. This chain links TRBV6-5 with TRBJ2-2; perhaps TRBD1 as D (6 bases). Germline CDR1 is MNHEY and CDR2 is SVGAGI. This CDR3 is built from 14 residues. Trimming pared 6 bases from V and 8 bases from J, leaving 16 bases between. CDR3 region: CASSPGHKRGELFF. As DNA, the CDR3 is TGTGCCAGCAGCCCGGGACACAAACGTGGGGAGCTGTTTTTT.

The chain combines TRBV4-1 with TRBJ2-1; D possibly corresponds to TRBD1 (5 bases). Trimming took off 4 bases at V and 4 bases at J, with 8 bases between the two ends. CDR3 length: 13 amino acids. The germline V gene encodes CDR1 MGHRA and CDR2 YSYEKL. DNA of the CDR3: TGCGCCAGCAGCCCGACAGTATACAATGAGCAGTTCTTC. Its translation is CASSPTVYNEQFF.

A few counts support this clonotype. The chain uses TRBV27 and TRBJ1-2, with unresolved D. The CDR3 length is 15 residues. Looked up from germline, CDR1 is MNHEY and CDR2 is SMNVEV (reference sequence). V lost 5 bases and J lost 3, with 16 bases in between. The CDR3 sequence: CASSPQTRGDYGYTF. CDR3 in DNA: TGTGCCAGCAGTCCACAGACCCGAGGCGACTATGGCTACACCTTC.

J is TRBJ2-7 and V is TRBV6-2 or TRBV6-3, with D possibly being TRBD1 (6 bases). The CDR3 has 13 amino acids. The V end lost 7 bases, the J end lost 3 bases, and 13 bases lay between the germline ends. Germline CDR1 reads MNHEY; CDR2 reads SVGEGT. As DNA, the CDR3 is TGTGCCAGCACTGGCAGGGGCCTCTACGAGCAGTACGTC. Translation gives CASTGRGLYEQYV.